Below, one TCR beta chain is given with its context. The target antigen is unknown. This sample was taken from a study of Tregs in tolerant kidney transplant recipients. General study findings and limits: This study did not directly address biological reproducibility.

Clones were read by immunoSEQ multiplex PCR, and TCRdb kept only the in-frame ones, dropping some. The sample lists some 110,000 clones; 92% were seen once. Trimming took off 5 bases at V and 8 bases at J, with 18 bases between the two ends. Germline loops: CDR1 MNHEY, CDR2 SMNVEV (reference sequence). The CDR3 is 14 amino acids. Sequenced input: CD4+ T cells from blood. The TCR originated in a human donor in good health. The chain joins TRBV27 to TRBJ1-2; tentative D call: TRBD1 (5 bases). The CDR3 nucleotides read TGTGCCAGCAGTAGGCTAGGTCCTGGGGGAGGCTACACCTTC. Its translation is CASSRLGPGGGYTF.